Included here is one TCR beta chain sequence, with context. Its antigen is as yet unknown. Recipients were bled about 28 days pretransplant and at posttransplant days 30, 100, 180. The V and J ends lost 1 base and 5 bases respectively, with 14 bases between them. Per the germline V gene, CDR1 is LGHNA and CDR2 is YSLEER. The CDR3 contains 15 residues. Assay: immunoSEQ multiplex PCR; the TCRdb copy retains only in-frame clones and omits some. The sample lists about 11,000 clones, 89% seen once, with roughly 15% in the top ten. This sample was included in a study of T cell clonotyping in hematopoietic cell transplantation. Findings and caveats of the study: Recipient TCR diversity dropped after transplant; expanded clonotypes rose from day 30 to 180. At the given depth, recipient repertoires were over 95% de novo clonotypes. Without cell sorting, CD4 versus CD8 contributions remain unresolved.

The material sequenced was PBMCs, taken 100 days after allogeneic stem cell transplant. The V and J genes are TRBV4-3 and TRBJ2-5, with no clear D. The origin of this receptor is a female patient over 55 who had an allogeneic stem cell transplant from an unrelated donor, so the T cells may come from the graft donor. Some clones in this sample may be carry-over from other donors' samples. CDR3 nucleotide sequence: TGCGCCAGCAGCCAAGCCACCCACCCGAGGGAGACCCAGTACTTC. It encodes CASSQATHPRETQYF.